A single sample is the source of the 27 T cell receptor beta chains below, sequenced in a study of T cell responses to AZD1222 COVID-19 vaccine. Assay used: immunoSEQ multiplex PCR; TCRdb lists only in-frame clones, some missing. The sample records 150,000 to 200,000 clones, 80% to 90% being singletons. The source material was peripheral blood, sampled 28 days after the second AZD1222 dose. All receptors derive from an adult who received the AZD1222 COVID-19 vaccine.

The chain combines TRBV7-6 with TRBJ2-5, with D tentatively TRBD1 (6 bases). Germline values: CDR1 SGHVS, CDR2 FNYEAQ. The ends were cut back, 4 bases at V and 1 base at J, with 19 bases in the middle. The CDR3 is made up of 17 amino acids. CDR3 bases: TGTGCCAGCAGCTCTGCGTCCTTCAGGGGCGGCCAAGAGACCCAGTACTTC. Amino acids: CASSSASFRGGQETQYF.

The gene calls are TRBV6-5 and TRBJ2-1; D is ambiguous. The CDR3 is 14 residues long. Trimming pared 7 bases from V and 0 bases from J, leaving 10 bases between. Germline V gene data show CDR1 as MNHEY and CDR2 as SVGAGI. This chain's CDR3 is CASTQSGSYNEQFF. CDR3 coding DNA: TGTGCCAGCACACAGTCGGGCTCCTACAATGAGCAGTTCTTC.

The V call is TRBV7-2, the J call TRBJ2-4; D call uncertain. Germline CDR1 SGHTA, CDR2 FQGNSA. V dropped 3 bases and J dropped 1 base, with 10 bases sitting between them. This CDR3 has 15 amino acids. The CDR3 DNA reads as TGTGCCAGCAGCTTCCCCTTGGGGGCCAAAAACATTCAGTACTTC. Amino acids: CASSFPLGAKNIQYF.

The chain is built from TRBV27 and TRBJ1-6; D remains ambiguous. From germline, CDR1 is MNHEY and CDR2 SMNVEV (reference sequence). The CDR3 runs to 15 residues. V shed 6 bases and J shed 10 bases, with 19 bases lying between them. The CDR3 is CASRAFVLSNSPLHF. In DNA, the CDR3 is TGTGCCAGCAGGGCGTTCGTGCTTTCGAACTCACCCCTCCACTTT.

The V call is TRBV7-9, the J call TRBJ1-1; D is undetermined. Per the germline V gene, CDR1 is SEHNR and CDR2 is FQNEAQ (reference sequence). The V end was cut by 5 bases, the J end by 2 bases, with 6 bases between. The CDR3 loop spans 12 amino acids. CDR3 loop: CASSPPNTEAFF. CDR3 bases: TGTGCCAGCAGCCCCCCCAACACTGAAGCTTTCTTT. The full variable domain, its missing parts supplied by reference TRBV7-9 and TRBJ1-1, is DTGVSQNPRHKITKRGQNVTFRCDPISEHNRLYWYRQTLGQGPEFLTYFQNEAQLEKSRLLSDRFSAERPKGSFSTLEIQRTEQGDSAMYLCASSPPNTEAFFGQGTRLTVV.

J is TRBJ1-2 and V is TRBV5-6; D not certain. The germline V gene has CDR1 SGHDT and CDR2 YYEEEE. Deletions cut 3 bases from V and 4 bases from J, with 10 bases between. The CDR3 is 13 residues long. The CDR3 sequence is CASSWGESYGYTF. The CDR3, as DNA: TGTGCCAGCAGCTGGGGTGAGAGCTATGGCTACACCTTC.

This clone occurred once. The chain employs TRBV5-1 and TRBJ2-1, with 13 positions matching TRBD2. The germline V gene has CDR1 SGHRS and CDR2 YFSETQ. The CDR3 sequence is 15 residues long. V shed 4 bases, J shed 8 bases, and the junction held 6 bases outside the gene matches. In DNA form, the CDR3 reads TGCGCCAGCAGCCCGACTAGCGGGGGGTCGGATGAGCAGTTCTTC. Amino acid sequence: CASSPTSGGSDEQFF.

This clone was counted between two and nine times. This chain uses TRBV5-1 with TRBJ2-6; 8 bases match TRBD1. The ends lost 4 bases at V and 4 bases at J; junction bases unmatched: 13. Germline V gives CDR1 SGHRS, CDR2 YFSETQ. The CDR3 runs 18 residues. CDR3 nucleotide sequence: TGCGCCAGCAGCAGATCCGGGACAGGAGCCTGGGGGGCCAACGTCCTGACTTTC. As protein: CASSRSGTGAWGANVLTF.

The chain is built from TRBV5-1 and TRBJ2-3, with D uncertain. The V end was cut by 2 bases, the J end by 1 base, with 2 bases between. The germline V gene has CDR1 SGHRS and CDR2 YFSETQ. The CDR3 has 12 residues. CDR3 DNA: TGCGCCAGCAGCTTCCGCACAGATACGCAGTATTTT. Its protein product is CASSFRTDTQYF.

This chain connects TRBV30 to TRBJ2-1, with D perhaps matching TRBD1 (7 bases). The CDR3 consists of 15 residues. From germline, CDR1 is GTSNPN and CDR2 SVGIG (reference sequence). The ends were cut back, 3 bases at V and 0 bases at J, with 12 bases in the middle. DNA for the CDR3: TGTGCCTGGAGGGAGGGACAGAGCTCCTACAATGAGCAGTTCTTC. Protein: CAWREGQSSYNEQFF.

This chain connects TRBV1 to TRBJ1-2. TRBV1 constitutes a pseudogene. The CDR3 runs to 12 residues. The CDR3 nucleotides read TGCACCAGCAGCCAGACGGTCTATGGCTACACCTTC. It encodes CTSSQTVYGYTF.

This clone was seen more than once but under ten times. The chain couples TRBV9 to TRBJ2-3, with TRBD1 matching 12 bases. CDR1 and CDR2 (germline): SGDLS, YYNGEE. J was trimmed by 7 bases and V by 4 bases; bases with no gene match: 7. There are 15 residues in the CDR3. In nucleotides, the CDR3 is TGTGCCAGCAGCCCCCCCGGGACAGGGGGCCATACGCAGTATTTT. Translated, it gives CASSPPGTGGHTQYF.

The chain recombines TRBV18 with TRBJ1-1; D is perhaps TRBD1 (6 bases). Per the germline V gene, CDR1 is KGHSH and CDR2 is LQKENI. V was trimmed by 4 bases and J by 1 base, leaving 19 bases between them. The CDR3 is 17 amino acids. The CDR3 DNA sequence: TGTGCCAGCTCACTCTCGACCCGAGGGGGAAGGAACACTGAAGCTTTCTTT. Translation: CASSLSTRGGRNTEAFF.

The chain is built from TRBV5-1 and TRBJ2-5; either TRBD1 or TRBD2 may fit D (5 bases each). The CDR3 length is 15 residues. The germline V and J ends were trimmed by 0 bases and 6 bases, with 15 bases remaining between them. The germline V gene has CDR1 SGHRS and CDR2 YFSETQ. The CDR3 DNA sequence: TGCGCCAGCAGCTTGGAAGGGACCACTGGGAAGACCCAGTACTTC. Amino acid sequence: CASSLEGTTGKTQYF.

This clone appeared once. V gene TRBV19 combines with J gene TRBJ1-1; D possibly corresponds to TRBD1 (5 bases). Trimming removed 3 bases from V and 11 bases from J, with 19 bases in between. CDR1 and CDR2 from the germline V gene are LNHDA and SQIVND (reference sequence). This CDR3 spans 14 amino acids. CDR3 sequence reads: CASSISPDSSTAFF. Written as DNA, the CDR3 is TGTGCCAGTAGTATTTCTCCCGACAGCTCGACGGCTTTCTTT.

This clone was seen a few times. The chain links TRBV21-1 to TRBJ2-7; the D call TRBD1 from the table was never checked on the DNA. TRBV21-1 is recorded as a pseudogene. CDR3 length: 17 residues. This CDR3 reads CASSKAQNRGRPYEQYF. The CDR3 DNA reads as TGTGCCAGCAGCAAAGCGCAGAACAGGGGGCGCCCCTACGAGCAGTACTTC.

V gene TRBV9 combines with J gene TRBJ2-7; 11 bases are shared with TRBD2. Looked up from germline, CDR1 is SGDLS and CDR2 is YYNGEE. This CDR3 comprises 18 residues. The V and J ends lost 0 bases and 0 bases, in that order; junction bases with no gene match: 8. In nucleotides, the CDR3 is TGTGCCAGCAGCGTAGAGCCTAGCGGGGGGTCGAGCTCCTACGAGCAGTACTTC. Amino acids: CASSVEPSGGSSSYEQYF.

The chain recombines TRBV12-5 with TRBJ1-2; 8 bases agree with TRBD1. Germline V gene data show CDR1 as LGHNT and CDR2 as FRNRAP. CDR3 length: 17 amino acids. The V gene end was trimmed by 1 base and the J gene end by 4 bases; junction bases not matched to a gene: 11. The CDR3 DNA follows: TGTGCTAGTGGTTTGGAGATTCCACCCCAGGGGGCCTATGGCTACACCTTC. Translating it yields CASGLEIPPQGAYGYTF.

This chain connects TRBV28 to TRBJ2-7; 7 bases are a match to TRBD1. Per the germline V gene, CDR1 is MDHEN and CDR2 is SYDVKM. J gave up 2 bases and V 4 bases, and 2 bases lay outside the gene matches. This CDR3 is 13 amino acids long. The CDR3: CASSSTGTYEQYF. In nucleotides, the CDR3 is TGTGCCAGCAGTTCGACAGGGACCTACGAGCAGTACTTC.

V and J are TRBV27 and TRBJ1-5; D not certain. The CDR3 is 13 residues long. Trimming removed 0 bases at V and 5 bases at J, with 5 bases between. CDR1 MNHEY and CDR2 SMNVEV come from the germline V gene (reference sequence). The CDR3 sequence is CASSLSMYQPQHF. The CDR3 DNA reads TGTGCCAGCAGTTTATCTATGTATCAGCCCCAGCATTTT.

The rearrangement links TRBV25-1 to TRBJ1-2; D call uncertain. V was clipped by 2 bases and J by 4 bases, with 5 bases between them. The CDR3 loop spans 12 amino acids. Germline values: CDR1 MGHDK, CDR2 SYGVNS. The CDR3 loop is CASSEEIYGYTF. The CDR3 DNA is TGTGCCAGCAGTGAAGAGATCTATGGCTACACCTTC.

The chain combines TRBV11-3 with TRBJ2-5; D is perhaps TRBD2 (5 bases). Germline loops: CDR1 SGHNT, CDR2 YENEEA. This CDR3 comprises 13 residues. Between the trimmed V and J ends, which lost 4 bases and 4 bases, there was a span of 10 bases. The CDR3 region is CASSSGVPETQYF. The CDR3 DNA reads TGTGCCAGCAGCTCCGGGGTCCCAGAGACCCAGTACTTC.

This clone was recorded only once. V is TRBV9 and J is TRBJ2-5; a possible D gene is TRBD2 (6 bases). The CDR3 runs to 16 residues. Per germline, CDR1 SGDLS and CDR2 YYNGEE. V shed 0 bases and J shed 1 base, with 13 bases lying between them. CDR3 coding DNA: TGTGCCAGCAGCGTAGGGATAGCGGATACCCAAGAGACCCAGTACTTC. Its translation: CASSVGIADTQETQYF.

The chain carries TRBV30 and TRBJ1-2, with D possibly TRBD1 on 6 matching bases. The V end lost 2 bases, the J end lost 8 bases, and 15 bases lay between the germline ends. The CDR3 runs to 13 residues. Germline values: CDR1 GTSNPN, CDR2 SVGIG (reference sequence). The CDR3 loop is CAWSTDSGYGYTF. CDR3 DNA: TGTGCCTGGAGTACGGACAGCGGATACGGCTACACCTTC.

The CDR3 nucleotides read TGCGCCAGCAGCTTGGACGTTGAGCAGTTCTTC. Its translation is CASSLDVEQFF. This chain connects TRBV5-1 to TRBJ2-1; D is uncertain. Germline CDR1 is SGHRS and CDR2 is YFSETQ. This CDR3 contains 11 residues. Trimming took off 0 bases at V and 9 bases at J, with 4 bases between the two ends.

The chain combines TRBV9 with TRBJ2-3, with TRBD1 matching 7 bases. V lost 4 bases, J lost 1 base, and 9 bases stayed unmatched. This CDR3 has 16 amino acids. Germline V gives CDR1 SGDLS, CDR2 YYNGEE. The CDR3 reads CASSFPPGGRTDTQYF. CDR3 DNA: TGTGCCAGCAGCTTCCCACCAGGGGGACGCACAGATACGCAGTATTTT.

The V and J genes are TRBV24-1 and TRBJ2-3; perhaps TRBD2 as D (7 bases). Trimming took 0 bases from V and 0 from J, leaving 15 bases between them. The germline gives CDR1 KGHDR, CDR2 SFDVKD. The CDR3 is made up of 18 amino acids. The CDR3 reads CATSDLHLGGGSTDTQYF. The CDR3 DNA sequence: TGTGCCACCAGTGATTTGCACCTGGGGGGGGGCAGCACAGATACGCAGTATTTT.